These 5 T cell receptor beta chains were sequenced from one sample in a study of T cell changes during pregnancy in multiple sclerosis. Libraries were prepared by immunoSEQ multiplex PCR; TCRdb keeps only in-frame clonotypes and omits some of them. Here the sample spans tens of thousands of clones, roughly 89% being singletons. Material: peripheral blood, obtained after pregnancy. All receptors come from a female donor in good health, enrolled as a control in a pregnancy study.

This chain uses TRBV11-2 with TRBJ1-5; maybe TRBD1 (5 bases). The germline gives CDR1 SGHAT, CDR2 FQNNGV. CDR3 length: 14 amino acids. The V and J ends lost 3 bases and 3 bases respectively, with 9 bases between them. CDR3 bases: TGTGCCAGCAGCTTCGGACAATACAATCAGCCCCAGCATTTT. Protein sequence: CASSFGQYNQPQHF. The full variable domain, in which reference TRBV11-2 and TRBJ1-5 provide the parts outside the CDR3, is EAGVAQSPRYKIIEKRQSVAFWCNPISGHATLYWYQQILGQGPKLLIQFQNNGVVDDSQLPKDRFSAERLKGVDSTLKIQPAKLEDSAVYLCASSFGQYNQPQHFGDGTRLSIL.

The J gene is TRBJ2-3, the V gene TRBV5-8; 10 bases fit TRBD1. V gave up 4 bases and J gave up 4 bases; unmatched junction bases: 3. The CDR3 sequence is 14 residues long. From germline, CDR1 is SGHTS and CDR2 YDEGEE. The CDR3 region is CASSPGQGSDTQYF. CDR3 nucleotides: TGTGCCAGCAGCCCGGGACAGGGGTCAGATACGCAGTATTTT.

This clone was detected a few times. The rearrangement uses TRBV7-6 and TRBJ1-5; TRBD1 matches 7 bases. Per germline, CDR1 SGHVS and CDR2 FNYEAQ. J gave up 9 bases and V 5 bases, and 10 bases lay outside the gene matches. CDR3 length: 14 residues. CDR3 coding DNA: TGTGCCAGCAGCCAGACAGGGAGATACGGGCCCCAGCATTTT. It yields the protein CASSQTGRYGPQHF. Using reference TRBV7-6 and TRBJ1-5 for the parts outside the CDR3, the full variable domain is GAGVSQSPRYKVTKRGQDVALRCDPISGHVSLYWYRQALGQGPEFLTYFNYEAQQDKSGLPNDRFSAERPEGSISTLTIQRTEQRDSAMYRCASSQTGRYGPQHFGDGTRLSIL.

This chain joins TRBV4-1 and TRBJ2-2; 7 bases map to TRBD2. The J segment lost 5 bases and the V segment lost 4 bases, leaving 13 bases of the junction unmatched. Germline V gives CDR1 MGHRA, CDR2 YSYEKL. The CDR3 extends over 17 amino acids. The CDR3 DNA reads as TGCGCCAGCAGCCCTTTCGGACTAGGATCCAAGACCGGGGAGCTGTTTTTT. It encodes CASSPFGLGSKTGELFF.

The count of this clone is one. The J gene is TRBJ1-1, the V gene TRBV19, with D possibly TRBD1 on 5 matching bases. V lost 5 bases, J lost 1 base, and 17 bases lay in between. The CDR3 runs to 16 residues. Germline loops: CDR1 LNHDA, CDR2 SQIVND (reference sequence). CDR3 in amino acids: CASSLLPGEGNTEAFF. The DNA for the CDR3 is TGTGCCAGTAGTCTCCTCCCGGGGGAGGGGAACACTGAAGCTTTCTTT.